These T cell receptor beta chains were read from a single sample in a study of T cell changes during pregnancy in multiple sclerosis. Data came from immunoSEQ multiplex PCR; TCRdb stores just in-frame clones and leaves some out. The top ten hold 2.5% to 3% of the sample, which has about 59,000 clones, 92% seen once. Sequences were derived from peripheral blood, sampled in the third trimester of pregnancy. These receptors all come from a female donor in good health, enrolled as a control in a pregnancy study. Each CDR3 is given with its conserved first and last residue. Each record gives: D gene, clone size, V gene, J gene, CDR3 DNA, CDR3 protein. D genes are given only for firm matches. A row's size may be missing; if present it is once, few, many or a size class.

D: NA; size: NA; V: TRBV7-8; J: TRBJ2-2; DNA: TGTGCCAGCAGCTTAGGGCAGACTTCGAACACCGGGGAGCTGTTTTTT; CDR3: CASSLGQTSNTGELFF
D: NA; size: NA; V: TRBV7-2; J: TRBJ1-2; DNA: TGTGCCAGCAGCTTAACTGGCCTGCGGGGCTATGGCTACACCTTC; CDR3: CASSLTGLRGYGYTF
D: TRBD2; size: NA; V: TRBV19; J: TRBJ2-1; DNA: TGTGCCAGTAGTATCCGCCCCAGCGGGGGGCGGAATGAGCAGTTCTTC; CDR3: CASSIRPSGGRNEQFF
D: TRBD1; size: NA; V: TRBV5-6; J: TRBJ1-3; DNA: TGTGCCAGCAGCTCTGGGACAGTCTCTGGAAACACCATATATTTT; CDR3: CASSSGTVSGNTIYF
D: TRBD1; size: NA; V: TRBV19; J: TRBJ2-7; DNA: TGTGCCAGTAGTCCCAGGGGGACAGTTGCCTACGAGCAGTACTTC; CDR3: CASSPRGTVAYEQYF
D: NA; size: NA; V: TRBV27; J: TRBJ2-7; DNA: TGTGCCAGCAGACCGCCGGGAGCCTACGAGCAGTACTTC; CDR3: CASRPPGAYEQYF
D: NA; size: NA; V: TRBV10-3; J: TRBJ2-2; DNA: TGTGCCATCAGTAGATCAGGGGAGACCGGGGAGCTGTTTTTT; CDR3: CAISRSGETGELFF
D: NA; size: few; V: TRBV5-1; J: TRBJ1-2; DNA: TGCGCCAGCAGCGAGGGTGGCTATGGCTACACCTTC; CDR3: CASSEGGYGYTF
D: NA; size: NA; V: TRBV10-3; J: TRBJ1-1; DNA: TGTGCCATCAGTGAGTCGCCCGAGGGTTCGGCTTTCTTT; CDR3: CAISESPEGSAFF
D: TRBD1; size: once; V: TRBV2; J: TRBJ2-4; DNA: TGTGCCAGCAGTTCGGACAGGCTTCTAGCCAAAAACATTCAGTACTTC; CDR3: CASSSDRLLAKNIQYF
D: NA; size: NA; V: TRBV6-6; J: TRBJ2-7; DNA: TGTGCCAGCAGCCCCCCGGGAGCTTCCTCCTACGAGCAGTACTTC; CDR3: CASSPPGASSYEQYF
D: TRBD2; size: NA; V: TRBV5-1; J: TRBJ2-3; DNA: TGCGCCAGCAGCTTGGGACGCGGGAGAGCCTCAGATACGCAGTATTTT; CDR3: CASSLGRGRASDTQYF
D: TRBD1; size: NA; V: TRBV28; J: TRBJ1-1; DNA: TGTGCCAGCAGCCCGACAGGGAAGAACACTGAAGCTTTCTTT; CDR3: CASSPTGKNTEAFF
D: NA; size: NA; V: TRBV28; J: TRBJ2-2; DNA: TGTGCCAGCACCCTGAGGAGGAGGCCGGACACCGGGGAGCTGTTTTTT; CDR3: CASTLRRRPDTGELFF